This T cell receptor beta chain comes out of a study of blood T cell repertoires in COVID-19. Study overall: Sites across the United States, Italy and Spain contributed samples from acute and convalescent COVID-19. Sample material is recorded as cDNA or gDNA derived from T cells, B-cell-depleted T cells, or PBMCs.

V was shortened by 3 bases and J by 15 bases, with 14 bases between the two germline ends. The CDR3 sequence is 12 residues long. CDR1 and CDR2 from the germline V gene are KGHDR and SFDVKD. In the original analysis: Reference gene primer amplification yielded estimated nucleated cell counts. Produced via immunoSEQ multiplex PCR; TCRdb's table is partial and in-frame only. V and J calls plus clone size are reproduced from that table; the DNA served to infer D and trimming. The sample yields about 140,000 clones, around 76% seen once. Input material: peripheral blood. V gene TRBV24-1 combines with J gene TRBJ2-1, with D possibly being TRBD2 (5 bases). This TCR was sampled from a man aged 80 or over with acute or convalescent COVID-19. CDR3: CATSDASRRRFF. In nucleotides, the CDR3 is TGTGCCACCAGTGATGCTTCAAGGAGGCGGTTCTTC.